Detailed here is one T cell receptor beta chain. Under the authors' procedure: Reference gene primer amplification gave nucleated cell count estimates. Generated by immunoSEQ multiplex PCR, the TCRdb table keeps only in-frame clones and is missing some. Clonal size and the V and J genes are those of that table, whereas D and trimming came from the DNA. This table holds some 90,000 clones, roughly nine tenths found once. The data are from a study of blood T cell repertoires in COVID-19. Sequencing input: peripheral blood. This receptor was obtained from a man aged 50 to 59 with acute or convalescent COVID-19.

CDR3 bases: TGTGCCAGCACCTACAGGGGGTACGAGCAGTACTTC. This codes for CASTYRGYEQYF. J is TRBJ2-7 and V is TRBV18; 8 bases are a match to TRBD1. V dropped 8 bases and J dropped 4; count of bases not matched to a gene: 4. Germline CDR1 and CDR2: KGHSH and LQKENI. The CDR3 has 12 amino acids.